This T cell receptor (beta chain) appears in the sequencing data of a study of T cell responses to AZD1222 COVID-19 vaccine. Between the trimmed V and J ends, which lost 6 bases and 8 bases, there was a span of 17 bases. Germline V gene lookup returns CDR1 SNHLY and CDR2 FYNNEI. The CDR3 consists of 14 residues. Here immunoSEQ multiplex PCR was the method, and the copy in TCRdb shows in-frame clones only, minus some. Of tens of thousands of clones in the sample, around 73% were seen once. The study's findings and limits: Unmutated variant regions are reportedly targeted by nearly half of spike-specific TCRs. With dominance at 160-218 and 743-854, vaccine-associated CD4 TCRs spanned spike. A rise in Spike-specific TCR breadth and depth followed two AZD1222 doses. White British ancestry dominated among donors, who included more females, and clonal diversity was possibly underestimated.

For this clone: Its antigen is still unknown.

The sequences come from peripheral blood, collected on day 0 of AZD1222 vaccination. The J gene is TRBJ2-1, the V gene TRBV2, with D unresolved. The clonotype comes from an adult in good health. The CDR3 DNA is TGTGCCAGCAGCGAGAGGTTAACCCGCTATGAGCAGTTCTTC. Amino acid sequence: CASSERLTRYEQFF.